This T cell receptor beta chain was captured in a study of stem cell transplantation in POMP-related autoinflammatory disease (dated by TCRdb to the early 2020s). Background on the whole study: The study hypothesis was that defective thymoproteasomes impair MHC class I-dependent CD8+ T-cell differentiation and positive selection, which skews the TRB repertoire. Prior to transplant, the patients had CD4+ naive T-cell skewing, low CD8+ T-cell proportions, and decreased T-cell cytokine secretion. After transplant, 100% donor engraftment of neutrophils and platelets through one year was shown by DNA chimerism analysis. The effect of POMP deficiency on T-cell receptor beta repertoire diversity and CDR3 characteristics was assessed using high-throughput TRB sequencing.

Libraries were constructed by the immunoSEQ multiplex PCR assay. For the original study's pipeline: Shannon entropy, which accounts for clonal size distribution, was used to quantify repertoire diversity. Clonotype distribution inequality was measured with the Gini-Simpson index (Simpson_1-D). TCRdb took over this immuneACCESS table, retaining in-frame rearrangements with V and J assigned. Such tables are incomplete; in checked studies, under half of the missing clones stem from an unresolved V gene, and the remainder is unexplained. V, J and clone size were drawn from that table, and D and trimming were deduced from the DNA. In this sample the table shows tens of thousands of clones, roughly 91% of which occur a single time. The ten largest clones represent about 0.69% of the sample. Unmatched junction bases come to 1, with V trimmed by 1 base and J by 2 bases. According to the germline V gene, CDR1 reads SGDLS and CDR2 reads YYNGEE. Including the terminal cysteine and phenylalanine, the CDR3 comprises 14 residues. Of the read, only the CDR3 DNA is kept; its 42 bases are in frame from base 1.

This clone was seen just once. This receptor's antigen is unknown. It has no much larger one-base neighbor in the sample; base qualities were not kept. On the study overall, not on this receptor specifically: The trend toward lower diversity and increased clonality in PRAID patients was statistically significant only for regulatory T cells. Across all analyzed T-cell subsets, PRAID patients showed a trend toward higher clonality and lower TRB diversity. The number of unique TRB V-J gene pairings was restricted in PRAID patients.

The label giving this sample's time point can be read as: after hematopoietic stem cell transplant. PRAID featured prominent immunodeficiency alongside autoinflammation. Before TRB sequencing, the T-cell subsets, namely conventional T cells, CD8+ T cells, regulatory T cells, and T follicular helper cells, were sorted. The receptor was isolated from a human patient with POMP-related autoinflammation and immune dysregulation (PRAID). After a transplant, some T cells may be the graft donor's own cells. The receptor chain draws on TRBV9 and TRBJ2-3, with 7 central nucleotides matching TRBD2. The sequences come from CD4+ T cells from PBMCs, collected after stem cell transplantation. The DNA sequence is TGTGCCAGCAGCGTACTAGCGGTCACAGATACGCAGTATTTT. This codes for CASSVLAVTDTQYF.